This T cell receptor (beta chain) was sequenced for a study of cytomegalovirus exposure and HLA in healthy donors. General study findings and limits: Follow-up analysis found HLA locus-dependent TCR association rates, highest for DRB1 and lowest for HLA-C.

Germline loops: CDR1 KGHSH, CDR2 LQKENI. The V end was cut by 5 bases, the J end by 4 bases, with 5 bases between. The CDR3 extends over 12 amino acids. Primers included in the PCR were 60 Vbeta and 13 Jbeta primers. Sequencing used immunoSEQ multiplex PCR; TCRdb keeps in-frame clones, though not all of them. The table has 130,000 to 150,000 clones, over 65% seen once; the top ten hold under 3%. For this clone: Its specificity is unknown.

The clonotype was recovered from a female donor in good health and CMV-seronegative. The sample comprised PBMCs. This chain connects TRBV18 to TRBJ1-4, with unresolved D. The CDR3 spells CASSSLNEKLFF. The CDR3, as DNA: TGTGCCAGCTCATCCCTTAATGAAAAACTGTTTTTT.